These 27 T cell receptor beta chains were all obtained from the same sample, sequenced in a study of blood T cells in healthy people across ages. For the second PCR, which ran for 7 to 11 cycles, a sample-barcoded 5' primer and a J-beta primer mix were used. TCRdb reprocessed the 5' RACE reads with MiXCR, giving one entry per CDR3 protein. The data contain roughly 1,300,000 distinct CDR3 sequences, around 59% of them singletons. The sequencing sample was made of blood. These receptors all come from a man between 18 and 29 years old in good health.

The rearrangement joins TRBV6-6 to TRBJ1-5; no clear D gene. The CDR3 spans 13 residues. From germline, CDR1 is MNHNY and CDR2 SVGAGI (reference sequence). The ends were cut back, 8 bases at V and 0 bases at J, with 8 bases in the middle. CDR3: CASLDLSNQPQHF. CDR3 coding DNA: TGTGCCAGCCTGGACCTTAGCAATCAGCCCCAGCATTTT.

The chain recombines TRBV20-1 with TRBJ2-7, with TRBD1 matching 10 bases. The J segment lost 3 bases and the V segment lost 1 base, leaving 15 bases of the junction unmatched. CDR1 is DFQATT and CDR2 is SNEGSKA in the germline V gene (reference sequence). The CDR3 consists of 18 residues. CDR3 protein: CSARGRGQGSPSFYEQYF. Written as DNA, the CDR3 is TGCAGTGCTAGAGGGAGGGGACAGGGGTCGCCTTCCTTCTACGAGCAGTACTTC.

This chain connects TRBV4-1 to TRBJ2-3; maybe TRBD1 (5 bases). The CDR3 consists of 17 residues. Germline loops: CDR1 MGHRA, CDR2 YSYEKL. Trimming removed 2 bases from V and 2 bases from J, with 17 bases in between. CDR3 protein: CASSQNNWAGPTDTQYF. The CDR3, as DNA: TGCGCCAGCAGCCAAAACAATTGGGCAGGGCCCACAGATACGCAGTATTTT.

This clonotype occurred once. The CDR3 region is CASSLNSGGATGELFF. The DNA for the CDR3 is TGTGCCAGCAGCCTTAATAGCGGGGGGGCGACGGGGGAGCTGTTTTTT. The genes are TRBV6-2 or TRBV6-3 and TRBJ2-2, with 11 nucleotides matching TRBD2. The germline CDR1 and CDR2 sequences are MNHEY and SVGEGT. CDR3 length: 16 residues. The ends lost 6 bases at V and 8 bases at J; junction bases unmatched: 11.

This chain connects TRBV25-1 to TRBJ2-1; D uncertain. The length of the CDR3 is 13 residues. CDR1 and CDR2 (germline): MGHDK, SYGVNS. V lost 3 bases to trimming and J lost 5 bases, with 8 bases between them. CDR3 amino acids: CASSDRSHNEQFF. Written as DNA, the CDR3 is TGTGCCAGCAGTGATCGTTCCCACAATGAGCAGTTCTTC. The full variable domain, its missing parts supplied by reference TRBV25-1 and TRBJ2-1, is EADIYQTPRYLVIGTGKKITLECSQTMGHDKMYWYQQDPGMELHLIHYSYGVNSTEKGDLSSESTVSRIRTEHFPLTLESARPSHTSQYLCASSDRSHNEQFFGPGTRLTVL.

The chain is built from TRBV15 and TRBJ1-3; D is unresolved. Germline assignment: CDR1 LNHNV and CDR2 YYDKDF (reference sequence). The V end was cut by 0 bases, the J end by 0 bases, with 6 bases between. The CDR3 has 15 amino acids. CDR3 DNA sequence: TGTGCCACCAGCAGAGAGCCAGGCTCTGGAAACACCATATATTTT. Translating it yields CATSREPGSGNTIYF.

There are a few counts of this clonotype. V gene TRBV6-5 combines with J gene TRBJ2-4; 7 bases agree with TRBD2. TRBJ2-7 explains the end of the DNA better; the J call may be wrong. The germline V gene has CDR1 MNHEY and CDR2 SVGAGI. The CDR3 spans 16 residues. Written as DNA, the CDR3 is TGTGCCAGCAGTTACGGAGTTAGCGGGCTAACCTACGAGCAGTACTTC. It encodes CASSYGVSGLTYEQYF.

CDR3 DNA: TGCAGCGTTGATCTAGCGGGGGATGAGCAGTTCTTC. Its translation is CSVDLAGDEQFF. J is TRBJ2-1 and V is TRBV29-1; 10 bases map to TRBD2. With V trimmed by 3 bases and J by 8 bases, 1 base remained unmatched. CDR1 and CDR2 (germline): SQVTM, ANQGSEA. This CDR3 has 12 amino acids.

The genes are TRBV29-1 and TRBJ2-1; D unresolved. The J call could be wrong; TRBJ2-7 is a better fit for the DNA end. This CDR3 is built from 13 residues. CDR1 is SQVTM and CDR2 is ANQGSEA in the germline V gene. The CDR3 DNA follows: TGCAGCGTTGAAAAGGCCTCCTACAATGAGCAGTACTTC. It yields the protein CSVEKASYNEQYF.

V and J are TRBV4-1 and TRBJ1-1, with D tentatively TRBD1 (6 bases). This CDR3 has 15 residues. Between the trimmed V and J ends, which lost 0 bases and 5 bases, there was a span of 13 bases. CDR1 MGHRA and CDR2 YSYEKL come from the germline V gene. The chain's CDR3 is CASSQEQGFYTEAFF. The CDR3 bases are TGCGCCAGCAGCCAAGAACAGGGTTTTTATACTGAAGCTTTCTTT.

This clonotype was found a few times. The chain carries TRBV7-2 and TRBJ1-2; D gene unclear. V was pared by 1 base and J by 4 bases, with 16 bases between. CDR1 is SGHTA and CDR2 is FQGNSA in the germline V gene. The CDR3 is 16 amino acids. The CDR3 protein is CASSLDPLPRGYGYTF. Here the CDR3 DNA reads TGTGCCAGCAGCTTAGATCCCCTTCCTCGGGGCTATGGCTACACCTTC.

J is TRBJ2-1 and V is TRBV21-1. TRBV21-1 is a recognized pseudogene. The CDR3 covers 15 residues. The CDR3 coding sequence is TGTGCCAGCAGCACAGCAGGCCGAGTAAAGCATGAGCAGTTCTTC. Protein sequence: CASSTAGRVKHEQFF.

This chain joins TRBV20-1 and TRBJ1-6; D unclear. V was clipped by 7 bases and J by 6 bases, with 16 bases between them. The CDR3 is 14 amino acids. Germline CDR1 is DFQATT and CDR2 is SNEGSKA (reference sequence). CDR3 nucleotides: TGCAGTGTCCGTCTCGGGCGGATTAATTCACCCCTCCACTTT. Its protein is CSVRLGRINSPLHF.

The chain couples TRBV2 to TRBJ1-5, with D perhaps TRBD1 (6 bases). CDR1 is SNHLY, CDR2 FYNNEI, per germline. This CDR3 region has 15 residues. The V end was cut by 7 bases, the J end by 3 bases, with 16 bases between. The CDR3 nucleotides read TGTGCCAGCACCTTCAGACAGGCCCTCAATCAGCCCCAGCATTTT. Translated, it gives CASTFRQALNQPQHF.

This clonotype was counted ten times or more. This chain links TRBV6-5 with TRBJ2-3; D unresolved. The CDR3 totals 16 residues. V lost 2 bases, J lost 0 bases, and 12 bases lay in between. From germline, CDR1 is MNHEY and CDR2 SVGAGI. DNA of the CDR3: TGTGCCAGCAGTTACCCTCGACTCGCGAGCACAGATACGCAGTATTTT. It specifies CASSYPRLASTDTQYF.

Worth noting for this clonotype: A read error may produce the germline difference seen at one junction end. This CDR3 reads CACSQDPLAGLDEQYF. The CDR3 DNA reads as TGTGCCTGCAGCCAAGACCCGCTAGCGGGCCTGGACGAGCAGTACTTC. The chain uses TRBV4-2 and TRBJ2-7; 8 bases are a match to TRBD2. CDR1 LGHNA and CDR2 YNFKEQ come from the germline V gene. This CDR3 has 16 residues.

This clonotype showed up just once. The gene calls are TRBV6-5 and TRBJ2-7; 9 nucleotides agree with TRBD1. CDR1 and CDR2 (germline): MNHEY, SVGAGI. The V and J ends lost 5 bases and 2 bases, in that order; junction bases with no gene match: 7. This CDR3 spans 15 amino acids. The CDR3 protein is CASSRDREGAYEQYF. The CDR3, as DNA: TGTGCCAGCAGTAGGGACAGGGAGGGGGCCTACGAGCAGTACTTC.

V gene TRBV15 combines with J gene TRBJ1-2; D not resolved. The germline CDR1 and CDR2 sequences are LNHNV and YYDKDF (reference sequence). The CDR3 loop spans 15 amino acids. V lost 0 bases, J lost 6 bases, and 14 bases lay in between. The CDR3: CATSREGGPHDGYTF. CDR3 nucleotide sequence: TGTGCCACCAGCAGAGAAGGTGGCCCACACGATGGCTACACCTTC.

The chain joins TRBV27 to TRBJ1-2, with a weak D call TRBD1 (5 bases). V was cut by 5 bases and J by 1 base, with 8 bases left in between. CDR3 length equals 13 residues. Looked up from germline, CDR1 is MNHEY and CDR2 is SMNVEV (reference sequence). The CDR3 loop is CASSRQLNYGYTF. In nucleotides, the CDR3 is TGTGCCAGCAGTCGACAGCTTAACTATGGCTACACCTTC.

The chain is built from TRBV9 and TRBJ1-4; D gene ambiguous. In germline, CDR1 is SGDLS, CDR2 YYNGEE. The CDR3 totals 16 residues. Trimming left V 2 bases short and J 8 bases short, with 19 bases between. DNA for the CDR3: TGTGCCAGCAGCGTGGGTCTAGCGGCAGGCGGAGAAAAACTGTTTTTT. Translation gives CASSVGLAAGGEKLFF.

The chain joins TRBV3-1 to TRBJ1-1; 9 positions match TRBD1. This CDR3 has 15 residues. CDR1 is LGHDT and CDR2 is YNNKEL in the germline V gene (reference sequence). The trim removed 5 bases at V and 4 bases at J, leaving 8 bases unmatched. CDR3 loop: CASSIPGQGGTEAFF. The CDR3 DNA reads as TGTGCCAGCAGCATCCCGGGACAGGGAGGCACTGAAGCTTTCTTT.

The chain employs TRBV4-1 and TRBJ2-3; 10 positions agree with TRBD2. CDR3 length: 17 amino acids. The J segment lost 1 base and the V segment lost 2 bases, leaving 6 bases of the junction unmatched. The germline gives CDR1 MGHRA, CDR2 YSYEKL. CDR3 sequence: CASSQPSGRAGTDTQYF. The CDR3, as DNA: TGCGCCAGCAGCCAACCAAGCGGGAGGGCCGGCACAGATACGCAGTATTTT.

V and J are TRBV7-9 and TRBJ2-3, with D unclear. The CDR3 extends over 18 amino acids. Germline assignment: CDR1 SEHNR and CDR2 FQNEAQ (reference sequence). V lost 5 bases, J lost 0 bases, and 21 bases lay in between. CDR3: CASSPASYAHPSTDTQYF. CDR3 sequence (DNA): TGTGCCAGCAGCCCGGCGTCGTATGCCCACCCTAGCACAGATACGCAGTATTTT.

V usage is TRBV3-1 and J usage is TRBJ2-7; D unclear. The length of the CDR3 is 15 residues. The germline V gene has CDR1 LGHDT and CDR2 YNNKEL (reference sequence). Trimming took off 0 bases at V and 4 bases at J, with 13 bases between the two ends. CDR3 sequence: CASSQDRNRHYEQYF. The CDR3 DNA follows: TGTGCCAGCAGCCAAGATAGAAACAGACATTACGAGCAGTACTTC.

The V call is TRBV6-2 or TRBV6-3, the J call TRBJ2-1; possibly TRBD2 for D (6 bases). The DNA end is a closer match to TRBJ2-7, so the J assignment may be wrong. This CDR3 is built from 15 residues. Germline lookup yields CDR1 MNHEY and CDR2 SVGEGT. DNA of the CDR3: TGTGCCAGCAGCACCCCCTGGGGGGTATACAATGAGCAGTACTTC. This encodes CASSTPWGVYNEQYF.

There are a few counts of this clonotype. The chain uses TRBV28 and TRBJ2-7; D uncertain. The DNA end favors TRBJ2-5, so the J call may be wrong. Germline V lookup: CDR1 MDHEN, CDR2 SYDVKM. The CDR3 runs 11 residues. This chain's CDR3 is CAAGWSETQYF. The CDR3 coding sequence is TGTGCCGCTGGGTGGTCGGAGACCCAGTACTTC.

This rearrangement joins TRBV7-9 to TRBJ2-1, with a weak D call TRBD1 (6 bases). The CDR3 contains 15 residues. V gave up 1 base and J gave up 6 bases, with 13 bases separating them. CDR1 is SEHNR, CDR2 FQNEAQ, per germline (reference sequence). DNA of the CDR3: TGTGCCAGCAGCTTAGTCTGGGACACCTCCAATGAGCAGTTCTTC. Translation: CASSLVWDTSNEQFF.